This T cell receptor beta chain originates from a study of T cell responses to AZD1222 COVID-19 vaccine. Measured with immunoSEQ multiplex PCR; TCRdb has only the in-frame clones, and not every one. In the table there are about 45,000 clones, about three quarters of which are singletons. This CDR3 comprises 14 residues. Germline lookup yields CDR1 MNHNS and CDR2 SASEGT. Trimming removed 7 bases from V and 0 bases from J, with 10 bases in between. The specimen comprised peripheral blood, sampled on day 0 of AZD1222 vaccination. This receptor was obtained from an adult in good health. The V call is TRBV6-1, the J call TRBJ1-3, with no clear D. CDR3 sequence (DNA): TGTGCCAGCACTGCAGGTCTCTCTGGAAACACCATATATTTT. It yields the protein CASTAGLSGNTIYF.